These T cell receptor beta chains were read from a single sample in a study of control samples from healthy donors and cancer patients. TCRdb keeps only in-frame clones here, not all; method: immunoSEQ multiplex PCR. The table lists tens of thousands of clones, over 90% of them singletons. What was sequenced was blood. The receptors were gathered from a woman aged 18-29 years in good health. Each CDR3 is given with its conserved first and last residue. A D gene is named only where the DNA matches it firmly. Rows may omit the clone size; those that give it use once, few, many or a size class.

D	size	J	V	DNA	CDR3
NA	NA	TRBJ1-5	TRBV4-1	TGCGCCAGCAGCCAAGATGGGGCAGCGGGCAATCAGCCCCAGCATTTT	CASSQDGAAGNQPQHF
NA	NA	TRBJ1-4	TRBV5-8	TGTGCCAGCAGCTTGTCCGCCTCAACTAATGAAAAACTGTTTTTT	CASSLSASTNEKLFF
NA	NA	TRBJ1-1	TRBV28	TGTGCCAGCCATAAACGGGGTCTGAACACTGAAGCTTTCTTT	CASHKRGLNTEAFF
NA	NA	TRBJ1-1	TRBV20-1	TGCAGTGCTCATCAAAACACTGAAGCTTTCTTT	CSAHQNTEAFF
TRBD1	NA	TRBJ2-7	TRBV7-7	TGTGCCAGCAGCTTAGGGGGACAGGGATCCTACGAGCAGTACTTC	CASSLGGQGSYEQYF
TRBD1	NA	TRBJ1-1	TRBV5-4	TGTGCCAGCAGCATCCTGGACAGGGTAGGGGAAGCTTTCTTT	CASSILDRVGEAFF
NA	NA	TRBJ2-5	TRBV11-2	TGTGCCAGCAGCTTAGCAGAAGAGACCCAGTACTTC	CASSLAEETQYF
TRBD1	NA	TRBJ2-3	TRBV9	TGTGCCAGCAGCGTAGTGGGACAGGGGTTGACAGATACGCAGTATTTT	CASSVVGQGLTDTQYF
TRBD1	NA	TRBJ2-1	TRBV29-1	TGCAGCGTACAGGACAGGGCGCTATACAATGAGCAGTTCTTC	CSVQDRALYNEQFF
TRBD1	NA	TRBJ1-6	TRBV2	TGTGCCAGCAGTACGGACAGGGGTCGGTCACCCCTCCACTTT	CASSTDRGRSPLHF
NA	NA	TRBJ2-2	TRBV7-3	TGTGCCAGCAGCTTAACCGGGGAGCTGTTTTTT	CASSLTGELFF
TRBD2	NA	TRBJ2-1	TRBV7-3	TGTGCCAGCAGCTTAACAGCGGCGGGGGTACCGGGTAATGAGCAGTTCTTC	CASSLTAAGVPGNEQFF
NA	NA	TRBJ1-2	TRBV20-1	TGCAGCCCGGGCTATGGCTACACCTTC	CSPGYGYTF
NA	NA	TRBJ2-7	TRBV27	TGTGCCAGCAGTTATAGGATCAGGCCCTACGAGCAGTACTTC	CASSYRIRPYEQYF
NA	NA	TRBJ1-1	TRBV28	TGTGCCAGCAAAGTAGGGGGAGTCGGGGCTTTCTTT	CASKVGGVGAFF
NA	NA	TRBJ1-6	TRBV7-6	TGTGCCAGCAGCTTAGAGGGACTCAAACAGGGACGGAATTCACCCCTCCACTTT	CASSLEGLKQGRNSPLHF
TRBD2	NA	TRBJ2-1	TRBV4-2	TGTGCCAGCAGCCAAGACACTAGCGGGAGGGCCGGGCATGAGCAGTTCTTC	CASSQDTSGRAGHEQFF
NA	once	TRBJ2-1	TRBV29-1	TGCAGCCCAGGGACCGTCAATGAGCAGTTCTTC	CSPGTVNEQFF
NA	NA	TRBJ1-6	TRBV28	TGTGCCAGCAGCATAGACAGTTACGGCTCGAGCTCCTATAATTCACCCCTCCACTTT	CASSIDSYGSSSYNSPLHF
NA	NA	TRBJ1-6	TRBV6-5	TGTGCCATTACAGAGGGCTCCTATAATTCACCCCTCCACTTT	CAITEGSYNSPLHF
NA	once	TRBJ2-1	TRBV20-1	TGCAGTGCTAGTATAGAGATCTACAATGAGCAGTTCTTC	CSASIEIYNEQFF
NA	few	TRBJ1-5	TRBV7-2	TGTGCCAGCAGCTTAGATGGGGGGCGGAATCAGCCCCAGCATTTT	CASSLDGGRNQPQHF
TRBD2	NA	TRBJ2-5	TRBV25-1	TGTGCCAGCAGTGAAACGGGGCTAGCGGGGGGGACCCAGTACTTC	CASSETGLAGGTQYF
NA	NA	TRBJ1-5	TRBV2	TGTGCCAGCAGCAGTGACACCAGCAATCAGCCCCAGCATTTT	CASSSDTSNQPQHF
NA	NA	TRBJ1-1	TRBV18	TGTGCCAGCTCACCGAGGGAGTCGACTGAAGCTTTCTTT	CASSPRESTEAFF
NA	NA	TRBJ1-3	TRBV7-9	TGTGCCAGCAGCCTATACCATAAAGGAAACACCATATATTTT	CASSLYHKGNTIYF
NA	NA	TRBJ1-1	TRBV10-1	TGCGCCAGCAGTTCAGGTTACGCCCAAGCTTTCTTT	CASSSGYAQAFF
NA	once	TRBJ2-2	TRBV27	TGTGCCAGCAGTTCGACAAACACCGGGGAGCTGTTTTTT	CASSSTNTGELFF
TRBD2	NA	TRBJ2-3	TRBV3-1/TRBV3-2	TGTGCCAGCAGCCAAGTTCCCCGGGGGACTAGCGGGCGAGGAGATACGCAGTATTTT	CASSQVPRGTSGRGDTQYF
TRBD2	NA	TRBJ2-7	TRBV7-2	TGTGCCAGCAGCTTATTCACTAGCGGTGCCTACGAGCAGTACTTC	CASSLFTSGAYEQYF
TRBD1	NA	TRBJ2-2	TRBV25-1	TGTGCCAGCAGTGTACACAGGGGGAGTTTCGTTAACACCGGGGAGCTGTTTTTT	CASSVHRGSFVNTGELFF
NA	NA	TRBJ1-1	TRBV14	TGTGCCAGCAGCCAAGGGGGTACAGGGAGGAACACTGAAGCTTTCTTT	CASSQGGTGRNTEAFF
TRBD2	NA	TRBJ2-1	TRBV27	TGTGCCAGCACGAACGCGGGAGGGCCGAACAATGAGCAGTTCTTC	CASTNAGGPNNEQFF
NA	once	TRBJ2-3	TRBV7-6	TGTGCCAGCAGCACGGGCGCATATAATTGGGTGACAGATACGCAGTATTTT	CASSTGAYNWVTDTQYF
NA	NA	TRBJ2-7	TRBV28	TGTGCCAGCAGTCCCCGGACAGCCATTCTCTACGAGCAGTACTTC	CASSPRTAILYEQYF
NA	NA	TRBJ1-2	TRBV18	TGTGCCAGCTCAACCAGTCTCTATGGCTACACCTTC	CASSTSLYGYTF
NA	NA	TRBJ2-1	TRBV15	TGTGCCACCCGAGGGAGGGGGCGGGGGTCGGATGAGCAGTTCTTC	CATRGRGRGSDEQFF
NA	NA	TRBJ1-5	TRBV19	TGTGCCAGTAACAGGGTGAGAAATCAGCCCCAGCATTTT	CASNRVRNQPQHF
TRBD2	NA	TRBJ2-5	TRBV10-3	TGTGCCATCAGTGAGTCGACCAGGGAGGGACAAGAGACCCAGTACTTC	CAISESTREGQETQYF
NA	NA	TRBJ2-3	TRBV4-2	TGTGCCAGCAGCCAAGATCGCGGGGCGACGCAGTATTTT	CASSQDRGATQYF
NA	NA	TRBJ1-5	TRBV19	TGTGCCAGTACCCTGAGGGGGGGTTTCACTACGAGGCCCCAGCATTTT	CASTLRGGFTTRPQHF
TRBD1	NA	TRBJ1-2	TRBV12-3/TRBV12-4	TGTGCCAGCAGTACAGGGGGCGATGGCTACACCTTC	CASSTGGDGYTF
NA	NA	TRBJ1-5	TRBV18	TGTGCCAGCTCACTAAATATCAATCAGCCCCAGCATTTT	CASSLNINQPQHF
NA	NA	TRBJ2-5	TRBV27	TGTGCCAGCAGTTTGAACCCGTCGAGGGGTATGTCCGTCCGTTGGTACCAAGAGACCCAGTACTTC	CASSLNPSRGMSVRWYQETQYF
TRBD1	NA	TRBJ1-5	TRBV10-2	TGCGCCAGTACAGGGGGCAGACAGCCCCAGCATTTT	CASTGGRQPQHF
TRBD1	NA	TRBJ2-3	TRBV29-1	TGCAGCGTTTGGGACAGGGGAGGAGATACGCAGTATTTT	CSVWDRGGDTQYF
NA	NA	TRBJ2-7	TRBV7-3	TGTGCCAGCAGCTTAGGGGCGCCACACACAGGGTACGAGCAGTACTTC	CASSLGAPHTGYEQYF
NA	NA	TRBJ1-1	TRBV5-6	TGTGCCAGCAGCGTGTACAGTAACACTGAAGCTTTCTTT	CASSVYSNTEAFF